These 10 T cell receptor beta chains came from one sample sequenced in a study of blood T cell repertoires in COVID-19. Only in-frame clones appear in the TCRdb table, and some are missing; sequencing was by immunoSEQ multiplex PCR. The sample holds approximately 82,000 clones; about 89% are singletons and the top ten take 1% to 1.5%. The sequenced material came from PBMCs or T cells enriched from blood (not recorded which). All receptors derive from a woman between 50 and 59 years old with acute COVID-19.

The CDR3 DNA sequence: TGTGCCAGCTCCCCAGGGAGGTTTATTGCGAACACTGAAGCTTTCTTT. It codes for CASSPGRFIANTEAFF. The gene calls are TRBV14 and TRBJ1-1; possible D gene TRBD1, 5 bases. CDR1 and CDR2 (germline): SGHDN, FVKESK. The V end was cut by 8 bases, the J end by 1 base, with 20 bases between. The CDR3 is 16 residues long.

The chain has TRBV18 and TRBJ2-2, with 7 bases fitting TRBD1. The germline CDR1 and CDR2 sequences are KGHSH and LQKENI. This CDR3 comprises 17 residues. After removal of 0 bases from V and 7 bases from J, the junction contained 11 bases not matched to a gene. In DNA form, the CDR3 reads TGTGCCAGCTCACCACCGTCTGTAACAGGGGCTCGCGGGGAGCTGTTTTTT. Translating it yields CASSPPSVTGARGELFF.

This chain joins TRBV4-1 and TRBJ2-2, with D tentatively TRBD2 (5 bases). This CDR3 is 16 amino acids long. V gave up 0 bases and J gave up 7 bases, with 15 bases separating them. From germline, CDR1 is MGHRA and CDR2 YSYEKL. The CDR3 DNA sequence: TGCGCCAGCAGCCAAGATTGGCGGGCGCGGGTCGGGGAGCTGTTTTTT. Translated, it gives CASSQDWRARVGELFF.

J is TRBJ1-2 and V is TRBV6-4; 7 positions agree with TRBD1. The CDR3 has 16 amino acids. Germline values: CDR1 MRHNA, CDR2 SNTAGT. V dropped 0 bases and J dropped 6; count of bases not matched to a gene: 10. The CDR3 region is CASSDSSTGLTHGYTF. The CDR3 DNA is TGTGCCAGCAGTGACTCCTCGACAGGGTTGACTCATGGCTACACCTTC.

The chain is built from TRBV6-2 or TRBV6-3 and TRBJ1-2; no definite D call. The germline V gene encodes CDR1 MNHEY and CDR2 SVGEGT. The CDR3 sequence is 12 residues long. V was clipped by 4 bases and J by 4 bases, with 7 bases between them. The chain's CDR3 is CASSFGSYGYTF. CDR3 in DNA: TGTGCCAGCAGTTTCGGGTCCTATGGCTACACCTTC.

V usage is TRBV21-1 and J usage is TRBJ2-5; whether TRBD2, the table's D call, matches the DNA was not checked. TRBV21-1 is designated a pseudogene. The CDR3 consists of 15 residues. The DNA of the CDR3 is TGTGCCAGCAGCAATTGCCTAGCCCACCAAGAGACCCAGTACTTC. Its protein product is CASSNCLAHQETQYF.

This clone came up a few times. The chain uses TRBV21-1 and TRBJ1-2; the table's D call, TRBD1, has no DNA check behind it. TRBV21-1 is shown as a pseudogene. The CDR3 extends over 13 amino acids. CDR3 nucleotide sequence: TGTGCCAGCAGCAAAAGGCCAGGGAACGGCTACACCTTC. Translation: CASSKRPGNGYTF.

The rearrangement uses TRBV9 and TRBJ2-5, with 8 bases fitting TRBD1. The V and J ends lost 3 bases and 5 bases, in that order; junction bases with no gene match: 6. Germline V lookup: CDR1 SGDLS, CDR2 YYNGEE. This CDR3 has 14 residues. The CDR3 reads CASSAAGGAETQYF. In nucleotides, the CDR3 is TGTGCCAGCAGCGCAGCAGGGGGCGCGGAGACCCAGTACTTC.

This chain links TRBV6-2 or TRBV6-3 with TRBJ2-1; 8 nucleotides match TRBD2. The germline gives CDR1 MNHEY, CDR2 SVGEGT. Trimming at V came to 5 bases and at J to 2 bases, leaving 11 bases not matched to a gene. This CDR3 has 17 amino acids. In DNA form, the CDR3 reads TGTGCCAGCAGTCTCCCTCGTAGCGGGACCACCTACAATGAGCAGTTCTTC. Protein sequence: CASSLPRSGTTYNEQFF.

The J gene is TRBJ1-2, the V gene TRBV5-1, with D unclear. The V gene's germline CDR1 is SGHRS and CDR2 YFSETQ. The CDR3 is made up of 11 amino acids. V lost 5 bases and J lost 5, with 7 bases in between. CDR3 nucleotides: TGCGCCAGCAGTAATGAGTATGGCTACACCTTC. Amino acids: CASSNEYGYTF.